This T cell receptor beta chain originates from a study of blood T cell repertoires in COVID-19. Study in general: From T cells, B-cell-depleted T cells, or PBMCs came the material, which was cDNA or gDNA.

The data were produced by immunoSEQ multiplex PCR, yet TCRdb's version contains in-frame clones alone and is incomplete. Of about 99,000 clones in the sample, more than 85% were seen once. V lost 3 bases and J lost 3, with 15 bases in between. Germline-derived CDR1 and CDR2 are MNHEY and SMNVEV (reference sequence). The CDR3 is 16 amino acids. Sequenced material: peripheral blood. The chain employs TRBV27 and TRBJ1-5; TRBD1 is a possible D gene (6 bases). The TCR was taken from a human donor in a cohort sampled during active COVID-19. The CDR3 nucleotides read TGTGCCAGCAGTTTTCAGGGGATAGGGCCCAATCAGCCCCAGCATTTT. It translates to CASSFQGIGPNQPQHF.